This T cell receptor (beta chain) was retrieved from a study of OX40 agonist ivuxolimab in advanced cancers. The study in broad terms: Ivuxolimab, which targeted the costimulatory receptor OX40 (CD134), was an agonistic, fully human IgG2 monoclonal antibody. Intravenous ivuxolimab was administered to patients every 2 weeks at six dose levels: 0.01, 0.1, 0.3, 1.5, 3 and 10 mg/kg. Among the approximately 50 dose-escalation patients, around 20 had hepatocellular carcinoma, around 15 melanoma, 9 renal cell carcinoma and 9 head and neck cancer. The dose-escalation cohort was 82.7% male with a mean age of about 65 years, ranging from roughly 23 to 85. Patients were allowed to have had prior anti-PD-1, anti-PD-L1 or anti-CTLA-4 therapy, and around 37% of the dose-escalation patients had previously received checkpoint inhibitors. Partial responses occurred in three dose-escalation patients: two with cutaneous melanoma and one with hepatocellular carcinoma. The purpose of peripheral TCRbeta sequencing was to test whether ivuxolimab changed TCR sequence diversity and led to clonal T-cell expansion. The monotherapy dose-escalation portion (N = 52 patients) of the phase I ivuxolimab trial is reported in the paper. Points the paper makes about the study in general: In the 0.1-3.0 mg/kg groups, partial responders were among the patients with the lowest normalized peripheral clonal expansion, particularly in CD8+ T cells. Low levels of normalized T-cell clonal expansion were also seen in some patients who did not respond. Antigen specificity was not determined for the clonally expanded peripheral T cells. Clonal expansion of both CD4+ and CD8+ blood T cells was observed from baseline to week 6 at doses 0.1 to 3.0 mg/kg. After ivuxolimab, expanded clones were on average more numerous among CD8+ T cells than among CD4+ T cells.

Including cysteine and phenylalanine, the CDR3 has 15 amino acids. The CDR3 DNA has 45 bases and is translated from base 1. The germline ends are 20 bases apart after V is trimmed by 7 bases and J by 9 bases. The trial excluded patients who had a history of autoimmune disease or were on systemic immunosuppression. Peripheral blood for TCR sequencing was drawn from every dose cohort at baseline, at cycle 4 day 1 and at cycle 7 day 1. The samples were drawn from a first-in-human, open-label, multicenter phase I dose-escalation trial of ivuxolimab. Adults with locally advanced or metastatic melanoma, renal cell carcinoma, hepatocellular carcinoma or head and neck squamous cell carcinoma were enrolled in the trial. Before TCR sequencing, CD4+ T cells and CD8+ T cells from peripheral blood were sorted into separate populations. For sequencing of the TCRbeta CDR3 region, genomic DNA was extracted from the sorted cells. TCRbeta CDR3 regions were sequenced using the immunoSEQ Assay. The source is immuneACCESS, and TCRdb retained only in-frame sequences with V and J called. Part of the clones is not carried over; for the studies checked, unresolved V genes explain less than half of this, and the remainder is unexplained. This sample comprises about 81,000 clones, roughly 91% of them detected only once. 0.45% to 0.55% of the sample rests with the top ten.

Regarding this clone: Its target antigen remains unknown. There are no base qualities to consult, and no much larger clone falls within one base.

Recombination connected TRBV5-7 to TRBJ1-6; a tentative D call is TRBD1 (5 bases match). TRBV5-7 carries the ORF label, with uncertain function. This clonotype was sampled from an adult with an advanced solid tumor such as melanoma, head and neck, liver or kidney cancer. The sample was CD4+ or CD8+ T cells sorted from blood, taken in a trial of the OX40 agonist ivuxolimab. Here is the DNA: TGTGCCAGCCGCCGGGGGACCCACTGTGGTTCACCCCTCCACTTT. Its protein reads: CASRRGTHCGSPLHF.